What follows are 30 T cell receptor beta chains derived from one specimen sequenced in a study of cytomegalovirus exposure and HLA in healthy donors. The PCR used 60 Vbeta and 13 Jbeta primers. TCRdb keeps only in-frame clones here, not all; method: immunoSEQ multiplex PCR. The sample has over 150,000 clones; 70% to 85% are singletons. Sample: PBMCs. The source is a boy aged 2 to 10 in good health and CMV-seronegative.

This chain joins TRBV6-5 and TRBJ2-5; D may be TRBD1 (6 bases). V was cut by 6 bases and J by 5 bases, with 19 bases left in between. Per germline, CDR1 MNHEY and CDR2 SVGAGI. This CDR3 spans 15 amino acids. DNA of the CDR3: TGTGCCAGCAGCCTCGCAGGGGAAAGAGGGGAGACCCAGTACTTC. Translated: CASSLAGERGETQYF.

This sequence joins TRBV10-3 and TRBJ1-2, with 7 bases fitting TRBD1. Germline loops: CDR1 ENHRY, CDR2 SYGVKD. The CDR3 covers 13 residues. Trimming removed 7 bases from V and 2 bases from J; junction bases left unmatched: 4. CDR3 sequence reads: CAITGGMNYGYTF. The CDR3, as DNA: TGTGCCATCACAGGGGGGATGAACTATGGCTACACCTTC.

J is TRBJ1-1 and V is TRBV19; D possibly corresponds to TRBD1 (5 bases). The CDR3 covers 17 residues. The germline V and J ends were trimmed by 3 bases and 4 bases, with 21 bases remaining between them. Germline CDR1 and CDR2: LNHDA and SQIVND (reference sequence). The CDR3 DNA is TGTGCCAGTAGTATGCGTACATTCGGGGGAGTGGGCACTGAAGCTTTCTTT. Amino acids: CASSMRTFGGVGTEAFF.

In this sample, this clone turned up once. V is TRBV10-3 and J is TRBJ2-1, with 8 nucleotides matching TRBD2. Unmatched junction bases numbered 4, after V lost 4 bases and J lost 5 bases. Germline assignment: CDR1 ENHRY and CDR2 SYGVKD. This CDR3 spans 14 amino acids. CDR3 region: CAISASGGNNEQFF. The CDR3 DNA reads TGTGCCATCAGTGCCTCGGGAGGGAACAATGAGCAGTTCTTC.

The CDR3 bases are TGTGCCAGCAGCGAGGGGACTAGCCGGATTGGGGCCCAGTACTTC. It encodes CASSEGTSRIGAQYF. V gene TRBV9 combines with J gene TRBJ2-5; 9 bases are a match to TRBD2. Germline V gives CDR1 SGDLS, CDR2 YYNGEE. CDR3 length equals 15 residues. The junction had 12 bases not matched to a gene; V was cut back by 3 bases and J by 9 bases.

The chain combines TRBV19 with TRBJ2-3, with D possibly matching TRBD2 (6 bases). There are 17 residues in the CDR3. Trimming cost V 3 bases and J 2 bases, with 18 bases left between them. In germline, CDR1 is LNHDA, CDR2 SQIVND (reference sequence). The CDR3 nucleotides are TGTGCCAGTAGTATCGCCGCGGGGTCCCATCTCACAGATACGCAGTATTTT. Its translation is CASSIAAGSHLTDTQYF.

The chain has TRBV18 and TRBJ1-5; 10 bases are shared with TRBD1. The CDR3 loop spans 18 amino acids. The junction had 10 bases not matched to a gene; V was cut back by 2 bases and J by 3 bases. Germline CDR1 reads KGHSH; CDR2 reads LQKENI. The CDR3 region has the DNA TGTGCCAGCTCACCATCGGTTCGGACAGGGGGTTTCAATCAGCCCCAGCATTTT. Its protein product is CASSPSVRTGGFNQPQHF.

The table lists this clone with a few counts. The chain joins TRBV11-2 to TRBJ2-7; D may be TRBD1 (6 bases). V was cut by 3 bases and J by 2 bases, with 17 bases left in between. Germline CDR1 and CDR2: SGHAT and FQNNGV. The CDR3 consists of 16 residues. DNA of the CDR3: TGTGCCAGCAGCTTTACCTCGGGACACCTCACCTACGAGCAGTACTTC. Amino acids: CASSFTSGHLTYEQYF.

The CDR3 nucleotides are TGTGCCAGCAGCTTAGGTGGGGCAGGGGAAGAGACCCAGTACTTC. Its protein is CASSLGGAGEETQYF. The chain links TRBV7-2 to TRBJ2-5; D is possibly TRBD1 (6 bases). The CDR3 totals 15 residues. With 1 base removed from V and 3 bases from J, the gap between germline ends came to 12 bases. Germline assignment: CDR1 SGHTA and CDR2 FQGNSA.

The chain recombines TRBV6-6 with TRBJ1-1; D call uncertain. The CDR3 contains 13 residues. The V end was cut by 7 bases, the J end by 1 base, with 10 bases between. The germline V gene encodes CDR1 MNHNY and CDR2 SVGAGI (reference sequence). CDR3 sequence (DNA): TGTGCCAGCACCCTCACAGAGAACACTGAAGCTTTCTTT. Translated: CASTLTENTEAFF.

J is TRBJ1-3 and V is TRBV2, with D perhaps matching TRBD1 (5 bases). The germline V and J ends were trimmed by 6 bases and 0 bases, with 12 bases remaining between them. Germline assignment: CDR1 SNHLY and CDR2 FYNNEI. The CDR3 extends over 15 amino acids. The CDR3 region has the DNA TGTGCCAGCAGCCTCCCAGGGTACTCTGGAAACACCATATATTTT. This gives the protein CASSLPGYSGNTIYF.

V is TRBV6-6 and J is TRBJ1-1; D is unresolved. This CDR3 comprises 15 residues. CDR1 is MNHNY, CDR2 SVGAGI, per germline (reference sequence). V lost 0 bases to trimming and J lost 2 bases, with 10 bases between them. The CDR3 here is CASSYSSYRNTEAFF. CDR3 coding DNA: TGTGCCAGCAGTTACTCGAGCTACAGAAACACTGAAGCTTTCTTT.

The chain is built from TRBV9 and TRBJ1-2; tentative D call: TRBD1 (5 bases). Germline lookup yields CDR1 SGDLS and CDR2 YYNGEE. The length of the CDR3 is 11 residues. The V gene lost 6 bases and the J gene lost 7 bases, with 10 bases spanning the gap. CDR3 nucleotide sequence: TGTGCCAGCACAGCAGGGCGTGGCTACACCTTC. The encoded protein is CASTAGRGYTF.

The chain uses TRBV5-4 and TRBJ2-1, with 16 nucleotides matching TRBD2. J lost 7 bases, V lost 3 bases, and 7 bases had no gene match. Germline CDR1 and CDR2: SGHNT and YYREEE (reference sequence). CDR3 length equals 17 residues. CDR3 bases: TGTGCCAGCAGCTCTGGGACTAGCGGGGGGGCGAGGAATGAGCAGTTCTTC. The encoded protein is CASSSGTSGGARNEQFF. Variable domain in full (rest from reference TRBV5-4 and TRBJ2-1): ETGVTQSPTHLIKTRGQQVTLRCSSQSGHNTVSWYQQALGQGPQFIFQYYREEENGRGNFPPRFSGLQFPNYSSELNVNALELDDSALYLCASSSGTSGGARNEQFFGPGTRLTVL.

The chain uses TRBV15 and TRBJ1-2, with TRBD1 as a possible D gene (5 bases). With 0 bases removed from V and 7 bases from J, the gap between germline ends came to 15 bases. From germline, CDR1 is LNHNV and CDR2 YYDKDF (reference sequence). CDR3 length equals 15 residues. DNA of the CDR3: TGTGCCACCAGCAGAGATCAGGGCCGTTCCCCTGGCTACACCTTC. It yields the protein CATSRDQGRSPGYTF.

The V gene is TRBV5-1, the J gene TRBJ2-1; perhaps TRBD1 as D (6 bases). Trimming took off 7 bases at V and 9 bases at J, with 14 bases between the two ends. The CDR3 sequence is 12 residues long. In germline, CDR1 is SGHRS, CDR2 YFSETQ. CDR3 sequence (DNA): TGCGCCAGCCGGGGCAGGGGTAGTGAGCAGTTCTTC. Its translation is CASRGRGSEQFF.

CDR3 in amino acids: CASSQGPGQPQHF. CDR3 bases: TGCGCCAGCAGCCAAGGGCCGGGTCAGCCCCAGCATTTT. The chain couples TRBV4-3 to TRBJ1-5; D is unclear. V was cut by 1 base and J by 6 bases, with 7 bases left in between. Per the germline V gene, CDR1 is LGHNA and CDR2 is YSLEER. The CDR3 totals 13 residues.

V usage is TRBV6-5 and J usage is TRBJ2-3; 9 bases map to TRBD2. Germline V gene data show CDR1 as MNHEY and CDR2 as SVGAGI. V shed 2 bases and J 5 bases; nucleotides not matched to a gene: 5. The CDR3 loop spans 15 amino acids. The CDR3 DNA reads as TGTGCCAGCAGTTACCGGGCGGGGGGGCTAGATACGCAGTATTTT. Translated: CASSYRAGGLDTQYF.

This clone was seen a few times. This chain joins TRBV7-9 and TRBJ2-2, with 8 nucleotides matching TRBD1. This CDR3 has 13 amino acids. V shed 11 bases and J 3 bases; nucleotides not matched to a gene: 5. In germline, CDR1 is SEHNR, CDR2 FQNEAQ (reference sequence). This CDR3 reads CAGRTGHTGELFF. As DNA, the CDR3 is TGTGCCGGACGGACAGGGCACACCGGGGAGCTGTTTTTT.

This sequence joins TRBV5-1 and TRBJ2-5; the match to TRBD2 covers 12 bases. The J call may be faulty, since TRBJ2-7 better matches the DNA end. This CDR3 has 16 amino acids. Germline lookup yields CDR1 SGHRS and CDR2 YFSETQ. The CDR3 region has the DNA TGCGCCAGCAGCTATTCTACTAGCGGGGGGACCTACGAGCAGTACTTC. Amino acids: CASSYSTSGGTYEQYF.

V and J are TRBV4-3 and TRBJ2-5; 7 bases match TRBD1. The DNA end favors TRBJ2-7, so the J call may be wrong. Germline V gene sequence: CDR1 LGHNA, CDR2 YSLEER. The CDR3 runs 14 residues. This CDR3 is CASSQPGQRHEQYF. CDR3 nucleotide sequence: TGCGCCAGCAGCCAACCGGGACAGCGCCACGAGCAGTACTTC.

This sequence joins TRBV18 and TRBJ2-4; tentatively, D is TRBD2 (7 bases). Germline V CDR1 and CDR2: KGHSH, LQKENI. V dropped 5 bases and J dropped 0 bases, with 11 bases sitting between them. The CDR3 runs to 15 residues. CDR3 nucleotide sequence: TGTGCCAGCTCAGGGGGGGCAGGAGCCAAAAACATTCAGTACTTC. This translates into CASSGGAGAKNIQYF.

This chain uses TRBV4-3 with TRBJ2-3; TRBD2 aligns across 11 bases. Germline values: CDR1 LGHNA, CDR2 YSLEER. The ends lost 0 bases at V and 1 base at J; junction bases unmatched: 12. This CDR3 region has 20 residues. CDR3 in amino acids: CASSQDYPLLLAGGTDTQYF. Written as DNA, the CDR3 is TGCGCCAGCAGCCAAGATTATCCATTGCTACTAGCGGGGGGCACAGATACGCAGTATTTT.

In nucleotides, the CDR3 is TGTGCCAGCAGCTTGATGGGGGCCGGGCAGCCCCAGCATTTT. It yields the protein CASSLMGAGQPQHF. The rearrangement links TRBV13 to TRBJ1-5, with a possible D match to TRBD1 (6 bases). Deletions cut 3 bases from V and 7 bases from J, with 13 bases between. The CDR3 consists of 14 residues. Germline loops: CDR1 PRHDT, CDR2 FYEKMQ (reference sequence).

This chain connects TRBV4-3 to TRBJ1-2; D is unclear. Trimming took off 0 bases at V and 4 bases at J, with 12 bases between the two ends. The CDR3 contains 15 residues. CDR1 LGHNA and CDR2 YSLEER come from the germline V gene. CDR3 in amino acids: CASSQDPYRSYGYTF. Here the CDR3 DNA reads TGCGCCAGCAGCCAAGATCCTTACAGATCCTATGGCTACACCTTC.

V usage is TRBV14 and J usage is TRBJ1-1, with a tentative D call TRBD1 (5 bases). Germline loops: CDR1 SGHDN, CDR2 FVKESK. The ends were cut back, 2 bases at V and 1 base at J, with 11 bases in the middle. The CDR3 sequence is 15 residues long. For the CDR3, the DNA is TGTGCCAGCAGCCAATTGGGGGGTCGGAACACTGAAGCTTTCTTT. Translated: CASSQLGGRNTEAFF.

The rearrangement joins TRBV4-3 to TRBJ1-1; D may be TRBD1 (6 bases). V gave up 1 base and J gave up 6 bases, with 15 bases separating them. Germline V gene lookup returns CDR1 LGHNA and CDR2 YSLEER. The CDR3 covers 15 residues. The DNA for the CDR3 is TGCGCCAGCAGCCAAGTTGGGGGCCGTGGCGCTGAAGCTTTCTTT. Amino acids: CASSQVGGRGAEAFF.

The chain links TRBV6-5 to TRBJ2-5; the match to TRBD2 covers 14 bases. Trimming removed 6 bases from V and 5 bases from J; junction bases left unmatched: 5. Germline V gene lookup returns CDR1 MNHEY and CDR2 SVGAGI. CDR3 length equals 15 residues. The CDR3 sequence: CASRGLAGGRETQYF. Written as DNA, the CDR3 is TGTGCCAGCAGAGGACTAGCGGGGGGCCGGGAGACCCAGTACTTC.

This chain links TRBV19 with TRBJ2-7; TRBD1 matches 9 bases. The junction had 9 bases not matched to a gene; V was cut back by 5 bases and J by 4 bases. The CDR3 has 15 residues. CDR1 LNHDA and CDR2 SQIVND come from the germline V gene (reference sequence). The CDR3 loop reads CASSPKQGAGYEQYF. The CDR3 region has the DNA TGTGCCAGTAGTCCGAAACAGGGGGCAGGTTACGAGCAGTACTTC.

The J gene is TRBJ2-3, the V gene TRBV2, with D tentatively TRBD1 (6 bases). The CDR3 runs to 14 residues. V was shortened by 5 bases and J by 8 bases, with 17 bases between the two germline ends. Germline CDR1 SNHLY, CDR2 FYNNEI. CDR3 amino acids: CASSTAGDEGTQYF. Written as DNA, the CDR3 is TGTGCCAGCAGTACGGCAGGGGATGAAGGTACGCAGTATTTT.